One sample yielded the 10 T cell receptor beta chains listed below, sequenced in a study of monozygotic twins with inflammatory bowel disease. TCRdb reworked the 5' RACE reads into one entry per CDR3 protein, no DNA. The table for this sample gives 300,000 to 400,000 distinct CDR3 sequences. What was sequenced was blood. These receptors originate from a human donor with ulcerative colitis or Crohn's disease, or a healthy co-twin of an affected twin (not recorded which).

The rearrangement links TRBV9 to TRBJ2-1; the TRBD2 assignment by TCRdb is unverifiable without DNA. Germline assignment: CDR1 SGDLS and CDR2 YYNGEE. The CDR3 totals 18 residues. The CDR3 sequence is CASSVAPIAGGPGNEQFF. Full variable domain (remainder filled in from reference TRBV9 and TRBJ2-1): DSGVTQTPKHLITATGQRVTLRCSPRSGDLSVYWYQQSLDQGLQFLIQYYNGEERAKGNILERFSAQQFPDLHSELNLSSLELGDSALYFCASSVAPIAGGPGNEQFFGPGTRLTVL.

The V gene is TRBV9, the J gene TRBJ1-2; TCRdb's D call, TRBD1, is unchecked because there is no DNA. Per germline, CDR1 SGDLS and CDR2 YYNGEE. This CDR3 has 14 residues. The CDR3 here is CASSVLGGSYGYTF.

The rearrangement joins TRBV7-9 to TRBJ2-7; TCRdb selects TRBD1, and the lack of DNA leaves this call unchecked. This CDR3 spans 15 amino acids. Per germline, CDR1 SEHNR and CDR2 FQNEAQ (reference sequence). CDR3 sequence reads: CASSWDRGILYEQYF.

The V gene is TRBV6-5, the J gene TRBJ2-1; TCRdb's D call of TRBD2 is untestable without DNA. Germline V gene sequence: CDR1 MNHEY, CDR2 SVGAGI. This CDR3 is built from 16 residues. The CDR3: CASSHISGGRSNEQFF.

V is TRBV5-1 and J is TRBJ2-1; TCRdb selects TRBD1, and the lack of DNA leaves this call unchecked. This CDR3 has 18 amino acids. Germline V gives CDR1 SGHRS, CDR2 YFSETQ. CDR3: CASSSIWGGSGNNNEQFF.

V usage is TRBV5-1 and J usage is TRBJ1-5; TCRdb's D gene call, TRBD1, goes unchecked for lack of DNA. This CDR3 has 15 residues. Per the germline V gene, CDR1 is SGHRS and CDR2 is YFSETQ. CDR3 amino acids: CASSLAGARNQPQHF.

The chain combines TRBV30 with TRBJ1-1; TCRdb's assignment of TRBD1 cannot be checked, as there is no DNA. In germline, CDR1 is GTSNPN, CDR2 SVGIG (reference sequence). This CDR3 spans 14 amino acids. CDR3 residues: CAWSRDRGNTEAFF.

This CDR3 reads CASSSSSGGTALAGELFF. This rearrangement joins TRBV28 to TRBJ2-2; TCRdb returns TRBD2, unconfirmable since there is no DNA. Germline CDR1 reads MDHEN; CDR2 reads SYDVKM. The CDR3 extends over 18 amino acids.

V usage is TRBV6-2 or TRBV6-3 and J usage is TRBJ2-5; lacking DNA, the TRBD1 call made by TCRdb goes unchecked. CDR1 and CDR2 from the germline V gene are MNHEY and SVGEGT. The CDR3 extends over 15 amino acids. This chain's CDR3 is CASSFPGPRTRTQYF.

The chain recombines TRBV5-4 with TRBJ2-2; absent DNA, TCRdb's TRBD1 call cannot be checked. This CDR3 has 14 residues. Germline CDR1 is SGHNT and CDR2 is YYREEE (reference sequence). This CDR3 reads CASSSYPNTGELFF.